This T cell receptor (beta chain) was sequenced for a study of CXCR3-negative and CXCR3-positive naive CD8 T cells. Points from the study as a whole: Memory, not naive, CXCR3-negative and CXCR3-positive cells differed in TRBV-TRBJ usage. Naive CXCR3-positive cells had TRB CDR3s more hydrophobic than those of CXCR3-negative naive cells.

The TRB cDNA libraries were prepared by 5' RACE with UMI labels. TCRdb reprocessed the 5' RACE reads; each CDR3 protein has one entry and no DNA is given. This sample contains about 120,000 distinct CDR3 sequences. Comment on this clonotype: Its specificity is not known.

Identification of naive CD8+ T cells rested on CD45RO-CCR7+CD27+CD95- status. The CDR3 length is 11 residues. Germline CDR1 is GTSNPN and CDR2 is SVGIG (reference sequence). The chain carries TRBV30 and TRBJ2-5. The specimen was naive CXCR3+ CD8+ T cells from blood. Subset noted: CD45RO-CCR7+CD27+CD95- naive CD8+ T cells expressing CXCR3 (TNR3+). This TCR was sampled from a human donor in good health. Some clones in this sample may be carry-over from other donors' samples. CDR3: CAWSVRETQYF.